These T cell receptor beta chains were read from a single sample in a study of blood T cells in healthy people across ages. TCRdb called the 5' RACE reads again in MiXCR, with one record for every CDR3 protein. Of about 640,000 distinct CDR3 sequences listed, approximately 50% are singletons. Sequencing was performed on blood. All receptors derive from a man in his 60s in good health. CDR3s include the opening cysteine and the closing phenylalanine or tryptophan. D genes are given only for firm matches. Expanded clones get a size class; other rows say once, few or many, or leave the size out.

J | size | V | D | CDR3 | DNA
TRBJ2-3 | few | TRBV12-3/TRBV12-4 | TRBD2 | CASIRTGGPTDTQYF | TGTGCCAGCATCCGAACGGGGGGGCCAACAGATACGCAGTATTTT
TRBJ2-6 | few | TRBV5-1 | NA | CASSDISGANVLTF | TGCGCCAGCAGCGACATCTCTGGGGCCAACGTCCTGACTTTC
TRBJ1-2 | NA | TRBV6-6 | TRBD1 | CASIGQGERYGYTF | TGTGCCAGCATCGGACAGGGGGAGCGATATGGCTACACCTTC
TRBJ2-5 | NA | TRBV12-3/TRBV12-4 | NA | CASSPGGLGGQYF | TGTGCCAGCTCCCCGGGGGGCCTCGGGGGGCAGTACTTC
TRBJ2-1 | NA | TRBV11-2 | TRBD1 | CASSDRDRGRDEQFF | TGTGCCAGCAGCGACCGGGACAGGGGAAGGGATGAGCAGTTCTTC
TRBJ2-5 | NA | TRBV6-2/TRBV6-3 | TRBD2 | CASRRLAGGPETQYF | TGTGCCAGCAGGCGACTAGCGGGGGGGCCAGAGACCCAGTACTTC
TRBJ2-4 | few | TRBV7-9 | TRBD1 | CASSSPPGQIIAKNIQYF | TGTGCCAGCAGCTCACCACCGGGACAGATAATAGCCAAAAACATTCAGTACTTC
TRBJ2-1 | many | TRBV20-1 | TRBD2 | CSAPRGALAGDYRTNEQFF | TGCAGTGCTCCCAGAGGGGCCCTAGCGGGGGATTATAGAACGAATGAGCAGTTCTTC
TRBJ2-1 | NA | TRBV20-1 | TRBD2 | CSAAIAGGPQYEQFF | TGCAGTGCCGCAATAGCGGGGGGACCACAATATGAGCAGTTCTTC
TRBJ1-6 | NA | TRBV5-6 | NA | CASSLLRREYNSPLHF | TGTGCCAGCAGCTTGTTGAGACGAGAATATAATTCACCCCTCCACTTT
TRBJ2-7 | NA | TRBV6-1 | TRBD2 | CASTAGPRLAGVNEQYF | TGTGCCAGCACCGCGGGGCCCCGACTAGCGGGGGTAAATGAGCAGTACTTC
TRBJ1-1 | once | TRBV5-1 | NA | CASSLEPTKALSKAFF | TGCGCCAGCAGCTTGGAACCTACGAAGGCTCTTTCTAAAGCTTTCTTT